This T cell receptor beta chain originates from a study of blood T cell repertoires in COVID-19. Looking at the study overall: COVID-19 samples from acute and convalescent phases originated in the United States, Italy and Spain. Sources were T cells, B-cell-depleted T cells, or PBMCs; the material itself was cDNA or gDNA.

This CDR3 has 12 residues. Per germline, CDR1 SQVTM and CDR2 ANQGSEA. Trimming shortened V by 4 bases and J by 0 bases, and 6 bases separated the two germline ends. Original analysis: Quantification of nucleated cells was approximated via reference gene primer amplification. Sequencing used immunoSEQ multiplex PCR; TCRdb keeps in-frame clones, though not all of them. Clonal size and the V and J genes are those of that table, whereas D and trimming came from the DNA. The table includes about 150,000 clones, around 80% detected once. Material for sequencing was peripheral blood. The rearrangement joins TRBV29-1 to TRBJ1-2; D unclear. This clonotype was obtained from a human donor with acute or convalescent COVID-19. The donor label of this sample is uncertain. CDR3 residues: CSVVGANYGYTF. CDR3 DNA sequence: TGCAGCGTTGTAGGAGCTAACTATGGCTACACCTTC.